This T cell receptor beta chain emerged from a study of cytomegalovirus exposure and HLA in healthy donors. The study ran its PCR with 60 Vbeta and 13 Jbeta primers. Only in-frame clones appear in the TCRdb table, and some are missing; sequencing was by immunoSEQ multiplex PCR. Among approximately 140,000 clones listed, roughly 79% were seen once. CDR3 size: 15 residues. Germline V gene data show CDR1 as SEHNR and CDR2 as FQNEAQ (reference sequence). V was clipped by 5 bases and J by 5 bases; unmatched bases: 10. This sequence originates from a woman between 40 and 55 years old in good health and CMV-seropositive. Sequencing used PBMCs. V usage is TRBV7-9 and J usage is TRBJ2-5; TRBD2 matches at 8 bases. The CDR3 loop reads CASSPASGGRETQYF. CDR3 coding DNA: TGTGCCAGCAGCCCGGCCTCGGGGGGGCGGGAGACCCAGTACTTC.